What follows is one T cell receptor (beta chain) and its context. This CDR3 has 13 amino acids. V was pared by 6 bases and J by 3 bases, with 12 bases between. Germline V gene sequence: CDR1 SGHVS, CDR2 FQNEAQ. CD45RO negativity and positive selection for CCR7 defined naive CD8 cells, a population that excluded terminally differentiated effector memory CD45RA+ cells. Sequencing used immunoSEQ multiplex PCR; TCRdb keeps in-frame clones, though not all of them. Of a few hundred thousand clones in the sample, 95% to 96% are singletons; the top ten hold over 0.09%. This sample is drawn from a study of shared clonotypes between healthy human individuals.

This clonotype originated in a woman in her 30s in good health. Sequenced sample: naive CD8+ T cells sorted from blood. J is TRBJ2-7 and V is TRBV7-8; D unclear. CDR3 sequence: CASSPGEVYEQYF. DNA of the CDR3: TGTGCCAGCAGTCCCGGCGAGGTCTACGAGCAGTACTTC.